One and the same sample provided the 23 T cell receptor beta chains below, sequenced in a study of human T cells and chemical hapten exposure. From the RACE reads, TCRdb called clonotypes with MiXCR, one entry per CDR3 protein. The sample holds fewer than 45,000 distinct CDR3 sequences, approximately 12% seen once. Time point: pre-sensitization, week 0. Treatment in this sample: therapeutic diphenylcyclopropenone sensitization with weekly scalp DPC. It was unfractionated whole blood from which total RNA was extracted. The specimen comprised whole blood, sampled in connection with sensitization to the hapten diphenylcyclopropenone (DPC). The receptor set was obtained from a woman aged 35 to 49 with alopecia areata. Some clones in this sample may be carry-over from other donors' samples.

This clonotype was detected only a few times. The genes are TRBV20-1 and TRBJ1-4, with TRBD1 identical over 8 bases. Germline V gives CDR1 DFQATT, CDR2 SNEGSKA (reference sequence). The CDR3 is 18 residues long. Unmatched junction bases numbered 15, after V lost 6 bases and J lost 0 bases. CDR3 sequence reads: CSAIPGQGHPPTNEKLFF. The CDR3 DNA sequence: TGCAGTGCCATCCCCGGACAGGGCCATCCTCCAACTAATGAAAAACTGTTTTTT.

This clonotype was observed a few times. The CDR3 is CASSLAWTGPNTGELFF. The CDR3 DNA sequence: TGCGCCAGCAGCTTGGCCTGGACAGGTCCGAACACCGGGGAGCTGTTTTTT. This chain links TRBV5-1 with TRBJ2-2; the match to TRBD1 covers 7 bases. The CDR3 sequence is 17 residues long. The V and J ends lost 0 bases and 0 bases, in that order; junction bases with no gene match: 5. Looked up from germline, CDR1 is SGHRS and CDR2 is YFSETQ.

This clonotype has only a few counts. V usage is TRBV5-1 and J usage is TRBJ2-7, with D maybe TRBD1 (5 bases). In germline, CDR1 is SGHRS, CDR2 YFSETQ. This CDR3 is 12 amino acids long. With 5 bases removed from V and 4 bases from J, the gap between germline ends came to 10 bases. The DNA of the CDR3 is TGCGCCAGCAGACGGTCAGGGTACGAGCAGTACTTC. Translating it yields CASRRSGYEQYF.

This clonotype was seen repeatedly, ten times or more. The chain employs TRBV28 and TRBJ2-6, with 7 bases matching TRBD1. Unmatched junction bases numbered 6, after V lost 8 bases and J lost 8 bases. This CDR3 contains 13 residues. Per germline, CDR1 MDHEN and CDR2 SYDVKM. CDR3 nucleotide sequence: TGTGCCAGCCACGGACAGGTTACCAACGTCCTGACTTTC. This sequence encodes CASHGQVTNVLTF.

This clonotype appeared many times. The chain couples TRBV9 to TRBJ1-4; D gene ambiguous. This CDR3 has 15 amino acids. CDR1 is SGDLS and CDR2 is YYNGEE in the germline V gene. V was clipped by 0 bases and J by 3 bases, with 9 bases between them. In nucleotides, the CDR3 is TGTGCCAGCAGCGTAGCTTTTGGGGCTAATGAAAAACTGTTTTTT. Translated: CASSVAFGANEKLFF. Looking up the rest from reference TRBV9 and TRBJ1-4 gives the full variable domain: DSGVTQTPKHLITATGQRVTLRCSPRSGDLSVYWYQQSLDQGLQFLIQYYNGEERAKGNILERFSAQQFPDLHSELNLSSLELGDSALYFCASSVAFGANEKLFFGSGTQLSVL.

In this sample, this clonotype turned up many times. The chain employs TRBV4-2 and TRBJ2-1; 7 bases match TRBD2. The CDR3 is made up of 17 amino acids. The germline CDR1 and CDR2 sequences are LGHNA and YNFKEQ. Germline trimming cut 0 bases from V and 2 bases from J; bases unmatched to any gene: 7. CDR3 sequence (DNA): TGTGCCAGCAGCCAAGATAGGAGCAGCGGGACCTACAATGAGCAGTTCTTC. Its protein is CASSQDRSSGTYNEQFF.

In its sample, this clonotype was seen many times. The CDR3 protein is CAWSVTGLAGTEQYF. The DNA for the CDR3 is TGTGCCTGGAGTGTAACTGGACTAGCGGGAACCGAGCAGTACTTC. V usage is TRBV30 and J usage is TRBJ2-7; 12 bases align to TRBD2. Looked up from germline, CDR1 is GTSNPN and CDR2 is SVGIG (reference sequence). V lost 0 bases and J lost 6; bases outside the gene matches: 6. The CDR3 runs 15 residues.

In this sample, this clonotype turned up many times. The rearrangement uses TRBV7-8 and TRBJ2-5; TRBD1 matches 7 bases. The V gene's germline CDR1 is SGHVS and CDR2 FQNEAQ. J gave up 5 bases and V 5 bases, and 11 bases lay outside the gene matches. This CDR3 is built from 15 residues. CDR3 bases: TGTGCCAGCAGCACCGGGACAGCAAGATACGAGACCCAGTACTTC. Translating gives CASSTGTARYETQYF.

The V gene is TRBV28, the J gene TRBJ2-3; possibly TRBD1 for D (5 bases). Trimming removed 3 bases from V and 5 bases from J, with 18 bases in between. Germline loops: CDR1 MDHEN, CDR2 SYDVKM. This CDR3 is built from 16 residues. As DNA, the CDR3 is TGTGCCAGCAGTTTGGCGGCGCCCTTAGGGGTAGATACGCAGTATTTT. Its translation is CASSLAAPLGVDTQYF.

This clonotype was found many times. The CDR3 loop reads CASSLEGLAAIEQYF. Written as DNA, the CDR3 is TGCGCCAGCAGCTTGGAGGGGCTAGCCGCCATCGAGCAGTACTTC. The gene calls are TRBV5-1 and TRBJ2-7, with D perhaps assigned TRBD1 or TRBD2 (5 bases each). Trimming stripped 0 bases from V and 6 bases from J, with 16 bases between. The CDR3 contains 15 residues. Germline V lookup: CDR1 SGHRS, CDR2 YFSETQ.

This clonotype has more than one count but fewer than ten. V is TRBV11-2 and J is TRBJ2-5; D may be TRBD1 or TRBD2 (6 bases each). The CDR3 has 15 residues. V was trimmed by 5 bases and J by 4 bases, leaving 17 bases between them. Germline V gives CDR1 SGHAT, CDR2 FQNNGV. The CDR3 bases are TGTGCCAGCAGCGCGTCGGGGGCCCAGGGAGAGACCCAGTACTTC. Its protein product is CASSASGAQGETQYF.

This clonotype was counted between two and nine times. This rearrangement joins TRBV29-1 to TRBJ1-1; unclear D gene. Trimming cost V 1 base and J 5 bases, with 17 bases left between them. This CDR3 has 15 residues. CDR1 SQVTM and CDR2 ANQGSEA come from the germline V gene. CDR3 nucleotide sequence: TGCAGCGTTGAAGGGTCGACGCAAGGGATGACTGAAGCTTTCTTT. This translates into CSVEGSTQGMTEAFF.

The chain combines TRBV28 with TRBJ1-5; maybe TRBD1 (6 bases). Germline assignment: CDR1 MDHEN and CDR2 SYDVKM. The V gene lost 5 bases and the J gene lost 1 base, with 9 bases spanning the gap. The CDR3 consists of 14 residues. The CDR3 here is CASSRGQSNQPQHF. Written as DNA, the CDR3 is TGTGCCAGCAGTCGCGGACAGAGCAATCAGCCCCAGCATTTT.

This clonotype was observed at least ten times. The V gene is TRBV11-2, the J gene TRBJ2-1; D gene unclear. CDR3 length: 14 residues. Trimming took off 0 bases at V and 9 bases at J, with 12 bases between the two ends. Germline V lookup: CDR1 SGHAT, CDR2 FQNNGV. The CDR3 DNA sequence: TGTGCCAGCAGCTTAGAAGGCACTTCCCGTGAGCAGTTCTTC. Translating it yields CASSLEGTSREQFF.

This clonotype showed up many times. Written as DNA, the CDR3 is TGTGCCAGCAGCTTAGCGACAGGGCCCCCCTACGAGCAGTACTTC. Translated: CASSLATGPPYEQYF. The chain employs TRBV7-6 and TRBJ2-7; 7 bases fit TRBD1. V shed 0 bases and J 2 bases; nucleotides not matched to a gene: 4. The CDR3 is 15 residues long. From germline, CDR1 is SGHVS and CDR2 FNYEAQ. The full variable domain, its missing parts supplied by reference TRBV7-6 and TRBJ2-7, is GAGVSQSPRYKVTKRGQDVALRCDPISGHVSLYWYRQALGQGPEFLTYFNYEAQQDKSGLPNDRFSAERPEGSISTLTIQRTEQRDSAMYRCASSLATGPPYEQYFGPGTRLTVT.

This clonotype was recorded at least ten times. This rearrangement joins TRBV2 to TRBJ2-2; TRBD2 agrees at 10 bases. The trim removed 6 bases at V and 0 bases at J, leaving 1 base unmatched. Germline values: CDR1 SNHLY, CDR2 FYNNEI. The CDR3 is 15 amino acids. In nucleotides, the CDR3 is TGTGCCAGCAGCGGACTAGCGGCGAACACCGGGGAGCTGTTTTTT. Its protein product is CASSGLAANTGELFF.

This clonotype has a handful of counts. This sequence joins TRBV7-9 and TRBJ2-5; 9 positions agree with TRBD1. After removal of 5 bases from V and 2 bases from J, the junction contained 3 bases not matched to a gene. This CDR3 is 14 amino acids long. Germline V gene data show CDR1 as SEHNR and CDR2 as FQNEAQ (reference sequence). DNA of the CDR3: TGTGCCAGCAGCCCCGGACAGGGGCAAGAGACCCAGTACTTC. Its translation is CASSPGQGQETQYF.

This clonotype came up many times. The V call is TRBV5-1, the J call TRBJ2-7, with 9 nucleotides matching TRBD1. The ends lost 3 bases at V and 5 bases at J; junction bases unmatched: 9. Germline assignment: CDR1 SGHRS and CDR2 YFSETQ. The CDR3 covers 15 residues. The CDR3 region is CASSWSGTGNDEQYF. The DNA of the CDR3 is TGCGCCAGCAGCTGGTCCGGGACAGGGAATGACGAGCAGTACTTC.

This clonotype has at least ten counts. V and J are TRBV20-1 and TRBJ2-3; D ambiguous. Germline V CDR1 and CDR2: DFQATT, SNEGSKA (reference sequence). Trimming removed 6 bases from V and 2 bases from J, with 12 bases in between. CDR3 length: 13 residues. CDR3 residues: CSAAGLNTDTQYF. The DNA for the CDR3 is TGCAGTGCAGCCGGGCTTAACACAGATACGCAGTATTTT.

This clonotype was detected many times. The genes are TRBV30 and TRBJ2-7, with a weak D call TRBD2 (7 bases). The CDR3 is made up of 18 amino acids. Germline CDR1 and CDR2: GTSNPN and SVGIG (reference sequence). The ends were cut back, 0 bases at V and 2 bases at J, with 23 bases in the middle. CDR3 nucleotides: TGTGCCTGGAGTGTAGGGGGGGTGGTGATGGGATCCACCTACGAGCAGTACTTC. Translated: CAWSVGGVVMGSTYEQYF. The full variable domain, its missing parts supplied by reference TRBV30 and TRBJ2-7, is SQTIHQWPATLVQPVGSPLSLECTVEGTSNPNLYWYRQAAGRGLQLLFYSVGIGQISSEVPQNLSASRPQDRQFILSSKKLLLSDSGFYLCAWSVGGVVMGSTYEQYFGPGTRLTVT.

In its sample, this clonotype was seen a few times. The genes are TRBV7-2 and TRBJ2-1; the D is unclear. CDR3 length: 11 amino acids. Between the trimmed V and J ends, which lost 7 bases and 6 bases, there was a span of 7 bases. CDR1 SGHTA and CDR2 FQGNSA come from the germline V gene. The CDR3 DNA is TGTGCCAGCACCCCCCTCAATGAGCAGTTCTTC. Translating gives CASTPLNEQFF.

This chain joins TRBV5-1 and TRBJ2-3, with 10 bases lining up with TRBD1. After removal of 3 bases from V and 3 bases from J, the junction contained 4 bases not matched to a gene. Germline CDR1 SGHRS, CDR2 YFSETQ. CDR3 length equals 15 residues. DNA of the CDR3: TGCGCCAGCAGCTCGACAGGGGGCACAACAGATACGCAGTATTTT. This gives the protein CASSSTGGTTDTQYF.

This clonotype was observed a few times. The V call is TRBV27, the J call TRBJ1-2; weak D call: TRBD1 (6 bases). The germline V and J ends were trimmed by 8 bases and 2 bases, with 21 bases remaining between them. Germline V gene data show CDR1 as MNHEY and CDR2 as SMNVEV (reference sequence). The CDR3 length is 16 residues. The CDR3 nucleotides read TGTGCCAGCGGGACCCCAAGGGGGGGCCGGAACTATGGCTACACCTTC. Its translation is CASGTPRGGRNYGYTF.